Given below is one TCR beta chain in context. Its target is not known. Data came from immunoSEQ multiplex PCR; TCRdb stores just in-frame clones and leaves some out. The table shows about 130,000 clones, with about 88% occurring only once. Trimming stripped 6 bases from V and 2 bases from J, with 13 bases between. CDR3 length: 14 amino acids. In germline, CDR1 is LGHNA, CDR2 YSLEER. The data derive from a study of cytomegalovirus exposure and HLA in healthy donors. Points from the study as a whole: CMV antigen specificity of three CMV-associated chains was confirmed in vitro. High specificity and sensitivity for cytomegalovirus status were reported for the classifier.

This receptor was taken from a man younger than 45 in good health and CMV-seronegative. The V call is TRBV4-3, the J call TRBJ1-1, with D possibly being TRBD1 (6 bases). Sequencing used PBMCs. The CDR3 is CASRHTGFNTEAFF. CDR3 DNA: TGCGCCAGCAGACACACAGGGTTCAACACTGAAGCTTTCTTT.